This TCR beta chain is drawn from a study of glioma-infiltrating T cells after dendritic cell vaccination. Study details: Dendritic cell vaccination trial patients had either newly diagnosed or recurrent glioblastoma.

Of note for this clone: Its specificity is unknown.

TCRdb keeps only in-frame clones here, not all; method: immunoSEQ multiplex PCR. This sample has about 92,000 clones; 65% to 90% occur once, and the top ten carry 15% to 19%. Points from the study as a whole: The cohort had few patients with full blood and tumor sets. Longer survival after dendritic cell vaccination followed higher pretreatment TIL content.

The sample in question was blood, obtained before dendritic cell vaccination. The receptor was isolated from a human donor with glioblastoma.

CDR3 DNA: TGTGCCAGCAGCCACGGGACAGGGGGGGAAAAACTGTTTTTT. Protein product: CASSHGTGGEKLFF. V gene TRBV7-3 combines with J gene TRBJ1-4; 11 nucleotides match TRBD1. The CDR3 runs 14 residues. The germline V gene has CDR1 SGHTA and CDR2 FQGTGA. V lost 5 bases, J lost 8 bases, and 4 bases stayed unmatched.